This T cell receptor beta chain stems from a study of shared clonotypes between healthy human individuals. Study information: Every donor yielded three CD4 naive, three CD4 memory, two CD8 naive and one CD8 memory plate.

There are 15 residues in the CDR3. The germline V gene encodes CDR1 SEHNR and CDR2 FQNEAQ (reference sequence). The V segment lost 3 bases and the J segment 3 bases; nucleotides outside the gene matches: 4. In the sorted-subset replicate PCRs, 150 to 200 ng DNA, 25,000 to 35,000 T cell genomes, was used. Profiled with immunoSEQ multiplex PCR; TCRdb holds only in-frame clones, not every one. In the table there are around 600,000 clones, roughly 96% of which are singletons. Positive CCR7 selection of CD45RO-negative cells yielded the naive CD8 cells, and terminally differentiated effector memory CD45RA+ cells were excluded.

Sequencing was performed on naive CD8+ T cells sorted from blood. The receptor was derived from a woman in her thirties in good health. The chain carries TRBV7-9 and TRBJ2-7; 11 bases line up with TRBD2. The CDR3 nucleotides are TGTGCCAGCAGCTTTGCCGGGACTAGCGGCTACGAGCAGTACTTC. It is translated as CASSFAGTSGYEQYF.